The next 3 T cell receptor beta chains were all read from a single sample in a study of read filtering for tumor transcriptome and immune sequencing. Molecular barcoded adaptors covering alpha/delta and beta/gamma chains were used on 400 ng RNA. Using its own MiXCR run on the reads, TCRdb lists one record per CDR3 protein. The sample yields approximately 90,000 distinct CDR3 sequences, around 12% seen once. The source material was a population of CD138-negative cells sorted from bone marrow. These receptors were collected from a donor at least 40 years old with multiple myeloma.

This clonotype came up many times. The chain joins TRBV7-2 to TRBJ1-5, with a weak D call TRBD1 (5 bases). The V gene lost 1 base and the J gene lost 6 bases, with 16 bases spanning the gap. CDR3 length: 16 amino acids. Per germline, CDR1 SGHTA and CDR2 FQGNSA. The CDR3 DNA reads as TGTGCCAGCAGCTTAGTGGGTGGTCAGGGCGGTCAGCCCCAGCATTTT. The encoded protein is CASSLVGGQGGQPQHF.

In this sample, this clonotype turned up many times. The chain is built from TRBV29-1 and TRBJ1-2; unclear D gene. Germline V gives CDR1 SQVTM, CDR2 ANQGSEA. Trimming shortened V by 6 bases and J by 1 base, and 6 bases separated the two germline ends. CDR3 length: 11 residues. The CDR3 spells CSVQYNYGYTF. In nucleotides, the CDR3 is TGCAGCGTACAGTATAACTATGGCTACACCTTC.

This clonotype has at least ten counts. The chain has TRBV5-6 and TRBJ2-1; no clear D gene. Germline assignment: CDR1 SGHDT and CDR2 YYEEEE. The CDR3 loop spans 14 amino acids. The V and J ends lost 4 bases and 5 bases respectively, with 13 bases between them. This chain's CDR3 is CASSPDSRNNEQFF. CDR3 nucleotide sequence: TGTGCCAGCAGCCCTGACTCCAGGAACAATGAGCAGTTCTTC.